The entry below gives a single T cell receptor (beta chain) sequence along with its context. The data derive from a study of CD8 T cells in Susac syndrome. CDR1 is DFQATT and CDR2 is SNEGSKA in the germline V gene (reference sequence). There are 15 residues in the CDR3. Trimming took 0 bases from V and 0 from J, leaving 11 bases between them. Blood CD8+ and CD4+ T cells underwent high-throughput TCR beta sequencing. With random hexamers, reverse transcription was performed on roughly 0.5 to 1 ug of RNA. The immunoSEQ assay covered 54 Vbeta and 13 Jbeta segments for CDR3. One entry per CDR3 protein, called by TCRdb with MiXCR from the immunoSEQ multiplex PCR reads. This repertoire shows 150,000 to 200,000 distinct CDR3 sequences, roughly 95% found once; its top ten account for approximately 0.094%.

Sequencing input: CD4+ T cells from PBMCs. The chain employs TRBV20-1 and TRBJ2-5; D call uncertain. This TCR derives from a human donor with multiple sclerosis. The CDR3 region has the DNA TGCAGTGCTAGAGATTCCGGCGGAGACCAAGAGACCCAGTACTTC. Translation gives CSARDSGGDQETQYF.